This T cell receptor beta chain was documented in a study of blood T cell repertoires in COVID-19 (dated by TCRdb to the early 2020s). As for the study more broadly: Recovered participants in ImmuneRACE Cohort 3 were defined as having two consecutive negative NP/OP PCR tests, clearance from a healthcare professional, or resolution of symptoms. A de-identified subject ID, COVID-19 status, age in years and sex were almost always included in the sample metadata. The collaborator samples originated in the United States, Italy and Spain and spanned the acute and convalescent phases of COVID-19. The dataset comprised deeply sampled blood TCRbeta repertoires from subjects exposed to, actively infected with, or recovered from COVID-19. The samples were drawn from the first 160 participants of the ongoing ImmuneRACE study and from 950 to 1,500 subjects provided by 6 global collaborators. The prospective study material was composed of cDNA or gDNA derived from T cells, B-cell-depleted T cells, or PBMCs. The repertoires were released in a freely available public database intended as a resource for research on the immune response to SARS-CoV-2. Where available, HLA class I and class II types were taken from metadata supplied by the sample provider and were not determined by assay-based typing. Broader findings and caveats from the paper: The amount of clinical and demographic metadata varied by source and participant and was provided uncurated.

In the prospective study, participants were about 18 to 100 years old, resided in around 25 geographic areas of the United States, and were enrolled through a virtual design. In the prospective study, cohorts were assigned on the basis of participant-reported clinical history obtained from a screening survey and a study questionnaire. Mobile phlebotomists in the prospective study collected whole blood, serum and a nasopharyngeal or oropharyngeal swab from every participant. Over a 2-month period, participants in the prospective study had the option of providing additional blood draws and questionnaires. Before DNA extraction, blood samples from the prospective study were shipped at room temperature or frozen. Including the terminal cysteine and phenylalanine, the CDR3 comprises 17 residues. Solely the CDR3 DNA is kept, with 51 bases framed from the first base. CDR1 SGHTA and CDR2 FQGTGA were looked up in the germline V gene. The trim is 4 bases for V and 8 bases for J, with a gap of 26 bases between the germline ends.

Comments on this clone: Its target antigen remains unknown. The record has no base qualities; no much larger clone is one base away.

The immunoSEQ Assay, a bias-controlled multiplex PCR, was used to amplify TCRbeta CDR3 regions from genomic DNA. From the authors' description of their analysis: The number of nucleated cells in each sample was estimated by amplification of reference gene primers within the assay. Sequence reads were collapsed and filtered to measure the absolute abundance of every unique TCRbeta CDR3 rearrangement. For each sample, productive Simpson clonality was calculated by taking the square root of Simpson's diversity index across productive rearrangements. TCRdb mirrors the immuneACCESS table, restricted to in-frame sequences. Some clones are absent from its copies; in checked studies, under half trace to an unresolved V gene, and the reason for the others is unknown. V and J calls and clone size are copied from that table; D and trimming were computed from the DNA. The sample yields over 150,000 clones; roughly 78% were counted once. Together, the top ten hold around 20% of the sample.

The rearranged segments are TRBV7-3 and TRBJ1-1; tentative D gene TRBD1, with 6 bases matching. Specimen: PBMCs or T cells enriched from blood (not recorded which). This TCR derives from a woman in her seventies in a cohort exposed to, infected with or recovered from COVID-19 (not recorded which). The CDR3 loop reads CASSYRTEPPLGREAFF. The nucleotide sequence reads TGTGCCAGCAGCTATAGGACAGAACCCCCCCTGGGACGGGAAGCTTTCTTT.